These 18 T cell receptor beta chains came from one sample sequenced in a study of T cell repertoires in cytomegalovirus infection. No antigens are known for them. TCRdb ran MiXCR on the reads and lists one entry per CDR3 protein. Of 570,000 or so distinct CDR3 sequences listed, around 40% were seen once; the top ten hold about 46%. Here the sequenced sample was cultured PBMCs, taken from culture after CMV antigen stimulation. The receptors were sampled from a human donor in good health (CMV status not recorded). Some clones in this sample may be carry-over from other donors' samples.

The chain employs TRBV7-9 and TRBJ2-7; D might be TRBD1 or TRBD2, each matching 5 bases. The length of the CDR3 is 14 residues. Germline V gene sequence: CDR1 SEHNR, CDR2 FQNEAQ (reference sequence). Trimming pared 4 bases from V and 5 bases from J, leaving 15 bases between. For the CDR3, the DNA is TGTGCCAGCAGCTATACGGGGCAGGGCAACGAGCAGTACTTC. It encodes CASSYTGQGNEQYF. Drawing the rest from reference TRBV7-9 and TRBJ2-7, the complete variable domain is DTGVSQNPRHKITKRGQNVTFRCDPISEHNRLYWYRQTLGQGPEFLTYFQNEAQLEKSRLLSDRFSAERPKGSFSTLEIQRTEQGDSAMYLCASSYTGQGNEQYFGPGTRLTVT.

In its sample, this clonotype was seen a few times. The CDR3 region is CATLTSGNYGYTF. CDR3 DNA: TGTGCCACACTGACATCGGGTAACTATGGCTACACCTTC. The chain is built from TRBV6-2 or TRBV6-3 and TRBJ1-2; no definite D call. Germline V gives CDR1 MNHEY, CDR2 SVGEGT. Trimming stripped 10 bases from V and 1 base from J, with 13 bases between. The CDR3 runs to 13 residues.

The chain's CDR3 is CSARDSGGSYEQYF. The CDR3 DNA reads as TGCAGTGCTAGAGATAGCGGGGGGTCCTACGAGCAGTACTTC. V is TRBV20-1 and J is TRBJ2-7; 10 nucleotides align to TRBD2. Germline V gene data show CDR1 as DFQATT and CDR2 as SNEGSKA (reference sequence). The length of the CDR3 is 14 residues. The V segment lost 0 bases and the J segment 1 base; nucleotides outside the gene matches: 0.

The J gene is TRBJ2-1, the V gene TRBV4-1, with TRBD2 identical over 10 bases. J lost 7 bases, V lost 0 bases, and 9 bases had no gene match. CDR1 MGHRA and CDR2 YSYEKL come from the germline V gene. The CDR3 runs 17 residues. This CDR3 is CASSQEYRTSGYNEQFF. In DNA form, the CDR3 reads TGCGCCAGCAGCCAAGAGTATCGGACTAGCGGATATAATGAGCAGTTCTTC.

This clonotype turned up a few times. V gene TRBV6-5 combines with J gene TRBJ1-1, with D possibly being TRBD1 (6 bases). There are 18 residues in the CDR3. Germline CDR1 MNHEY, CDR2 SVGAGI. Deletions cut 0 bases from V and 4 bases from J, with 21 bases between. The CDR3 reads CASSYSDMSGGKGTEAFF. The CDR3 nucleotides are TGTGCCAGCAGTTACTCCGACATGTCCGGGGGCAAGGGCACTGAAGCTTTCTTT.

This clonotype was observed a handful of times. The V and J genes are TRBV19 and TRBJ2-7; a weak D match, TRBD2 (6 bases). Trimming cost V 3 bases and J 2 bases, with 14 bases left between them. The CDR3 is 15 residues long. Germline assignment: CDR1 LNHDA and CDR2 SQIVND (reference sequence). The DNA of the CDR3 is TGTGCCAGTAGTATCGGGGAGGTTGGTACCTACGAGCAGTACTTC. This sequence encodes CASSIGEVGTYEQYF.

DNA of the CDR3: TGTGCCACGGGAGAGAGCACAGATACGCAGTATTTT. Protein sequence: CATGESTDTQYF. V is TRBV6-1 and J is TRBJ2-3; possible D gene TRBD2, 6 bases. Germline assignment: CDR1 MNHNS and CDR2 SASEGT. The CDR3 is 12 amino acids. Trimming shortened V by 10 bases and J by 0 bases, and 8 bases separated the two germline ends.

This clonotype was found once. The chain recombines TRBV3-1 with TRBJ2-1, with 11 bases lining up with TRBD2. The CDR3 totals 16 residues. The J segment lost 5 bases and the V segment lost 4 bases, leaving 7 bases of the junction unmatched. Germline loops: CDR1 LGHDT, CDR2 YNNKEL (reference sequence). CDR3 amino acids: CASSPYSGGAHNEQFF. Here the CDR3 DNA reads TGTGCCAGCAGCCCTTATAGCGGGGGGGCCCACAATGAGCAGTTCTTC.

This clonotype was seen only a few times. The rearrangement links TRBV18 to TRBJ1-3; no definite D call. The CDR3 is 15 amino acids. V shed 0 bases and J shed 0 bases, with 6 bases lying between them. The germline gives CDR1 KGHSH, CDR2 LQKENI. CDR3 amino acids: CASSPPGISGNTIYF. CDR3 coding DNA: TGTGCCAGCTCACCACCAGGGATCTCTGGAAACACCATATATTTT.

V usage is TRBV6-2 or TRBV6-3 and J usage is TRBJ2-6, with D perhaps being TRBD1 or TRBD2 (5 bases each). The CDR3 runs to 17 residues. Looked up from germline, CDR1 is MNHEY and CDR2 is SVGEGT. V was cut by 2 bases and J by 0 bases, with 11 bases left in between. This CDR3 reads CASSYGWGNSGANVLTF. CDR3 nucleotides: TGTGCCAGCAGTTACGGTTGGGGGAACTCTGGGGCCAACGTCCTGACTTTC.

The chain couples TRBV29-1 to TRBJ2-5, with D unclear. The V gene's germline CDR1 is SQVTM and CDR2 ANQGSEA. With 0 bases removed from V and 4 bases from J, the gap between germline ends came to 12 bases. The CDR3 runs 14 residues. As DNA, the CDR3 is TGCAGCGTTGAAGATAGTGGGGTTTTAGAGACCCAGTACTTC. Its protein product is CSVEDSGVLETQYF. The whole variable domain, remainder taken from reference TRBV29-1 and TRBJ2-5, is SAVISQKPSRDICQRGTSLTIQCQVDSQVTMMFWYRQQPGQSLTLIATANQGSEATYESGFVIDKFPISRPNLTFSTLTVSNMSPEDSSIYLCSVEDSGVLETQYFGPGTRLLVL.

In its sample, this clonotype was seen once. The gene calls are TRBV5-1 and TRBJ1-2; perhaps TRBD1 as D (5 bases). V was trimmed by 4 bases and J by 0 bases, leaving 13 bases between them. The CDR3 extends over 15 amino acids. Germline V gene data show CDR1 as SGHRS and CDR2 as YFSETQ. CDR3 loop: CASSLEGVPNYGYTF. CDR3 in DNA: TGCGCCAGCAGCCTGGAAGGGGTTCCTAACTATGGCTACACCTTC.

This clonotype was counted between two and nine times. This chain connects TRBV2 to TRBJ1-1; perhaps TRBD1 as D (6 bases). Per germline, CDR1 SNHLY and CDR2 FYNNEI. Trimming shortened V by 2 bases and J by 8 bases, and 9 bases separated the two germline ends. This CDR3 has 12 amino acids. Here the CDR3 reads CASSERRGEAFF. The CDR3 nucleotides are TGTGCCAGCAGTGAAAGGAGGGGGGAAGCTTTCTTT.

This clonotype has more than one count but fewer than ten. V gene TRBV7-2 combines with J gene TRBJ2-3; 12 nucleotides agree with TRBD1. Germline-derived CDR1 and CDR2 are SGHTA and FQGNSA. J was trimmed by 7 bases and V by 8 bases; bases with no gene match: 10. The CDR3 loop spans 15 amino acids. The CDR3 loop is CASRTGTGGVYTQYF. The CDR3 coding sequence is TGTGCCAGCCGAACCGGGACAGGGGGCGTATATACGCAGTATTTT.

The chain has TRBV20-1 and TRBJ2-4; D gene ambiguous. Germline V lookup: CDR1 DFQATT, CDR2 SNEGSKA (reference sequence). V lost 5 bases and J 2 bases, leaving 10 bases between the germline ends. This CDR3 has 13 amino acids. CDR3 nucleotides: TGCAGTGCTCCAATTACGACCAAAAACATTCAGTACTTC. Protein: CSAPITTKNIQYF.

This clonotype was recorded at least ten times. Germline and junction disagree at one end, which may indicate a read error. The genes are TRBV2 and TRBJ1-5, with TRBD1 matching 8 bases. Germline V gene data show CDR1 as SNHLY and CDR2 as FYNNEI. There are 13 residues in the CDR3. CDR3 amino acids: CASSGQGDQPQHF. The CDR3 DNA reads TGTGCCAGTAGTGGACAGGGCGACCAGCCCCAGCATTTT.

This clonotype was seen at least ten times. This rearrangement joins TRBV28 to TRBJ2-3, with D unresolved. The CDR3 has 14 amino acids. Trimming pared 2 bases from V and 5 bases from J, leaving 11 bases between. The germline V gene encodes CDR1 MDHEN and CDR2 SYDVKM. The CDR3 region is CASSLGRVEDTQYF. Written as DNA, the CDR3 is TGTGCCAGCAGTTTAGGTAGGGTTGAAGATACGCAGTATTTT.

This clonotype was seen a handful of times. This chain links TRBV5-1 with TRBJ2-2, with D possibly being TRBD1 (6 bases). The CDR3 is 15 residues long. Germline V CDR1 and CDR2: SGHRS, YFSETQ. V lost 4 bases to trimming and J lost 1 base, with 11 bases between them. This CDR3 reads CASSLMTGNTGELFF. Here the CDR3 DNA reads TGCGCCAGCAGCCTAATGACAGGGAACACCGGGGAGCTGTTTTTT.